The sequence of this T cell receptor (beta chain) was determined in a study of cytomegalovirus exposure and HLA in healthy donors. V was shortened by 2 bases and J by 4 bases, with 9 bases between the two germline ends. The CDR3 totals 12 residues. Germline loops: CDR1 GTSNPN, CDR2 SVGIG (reference sequence). 13 Jbeta primers and 60 Vbeta primers were used for the PCR. The protocol was immunoSEQ multiplex PCR, while the TCRdb copy is restricted to in-frame clones and leaves out a portion. The data contain about 180,000 clones, about four fifths of them seen just once; the ten biggest clones take up approximately 1.5%.

This chain joins TRBV30 and TRBJ2-7; no definite D call. The clonotype was recovered from a man aged 35 to 55 in good health and CMV-seronegative. The sample was PBMCs. The CDR3 reads CAWSRWAYEQYF. CDR3 DNA sequence: TGTGCCTGGAGTAGATGGGCTTACGAGCAGTACTTC.